What follows are 31 T cell receptor beta chains derived from one specimen sequenced in a study of blood T cell repertoires in COVID-19. Libraries were prepared by immunoSEQ multiplex PCR; TCRdb keeps only in-frame clonotypes and omits some of them. The sample yields about 140,000 clones, roughly 83% seen once. The material sequenced was PBMCs or T cells enriched from blood (not recorded which). Source of these receptors: a man aged 35 to 55 with acute COVID-19.

This sequence joins TRBV5-1 and TRBJ1-2, with 12 nucleotides matching TRBD1. CDR3 length: 18 amino acids. From germline, CDR1 is SGHRS and CDR2 YFSETQ. The V segment lost 4 bases and the J segment 4 bases; nucleotides outside the gene matches: 14. The CDR3 DNA sequence: TGCGCCAGCAGCATAACCGGGACAGGGGGCGATAGTGTCTATGGCTACACCTTC. This gives the protein CASSITGTGGDSVYGYTF.

The rearrangement joins TRBV19 to TRBJ2-7; maybe TRBD1 (5 bases). This CDR3 spans 14 amino acids. Germline V gene sequence: CDR1 LNHDA, CDR2 SQIVND (reference sequence). With 3 bases removed from V and 0 bases from J, the gap between germline ends came to 9 bases. The CDR3 DNA reads as TGTGCCAGTAGTATTACAGGTTCCTCCTACGAGCAGTACTTC. Translated, it gives CASSITGSSYEQYF.

The chain joins TRBV7-8 to TRBJ1-6; 7 bases match TRBD1. This CDR3 has 16 amino acids. The germline V gene has CDR1 SGHVS and CDR2 FQNEAQ. Unmatched junction bases numbered 7, after V lost 2 bases and J lost 6 bases. The CDR3 loop reads CASSLFIGQANSPLHF. In nucleotides, the CDR3 is TGTGCCAGCAGCTTATTTATCGGACAGGCTAATTCACCCCTCCACTTT. Together with reference TRBV7-8 and TRBJ1-6, the CDR3 gives the full variable domain: GAGVSQSPRYKVAKRGQDVALRCDPISGHVSLFWYQQALGQGPEFLTYFQNEAQLDKSGLPSDRFFAERPEGSVSTLKIQRTQQEDSAVYLCASSLFIGQANSPLHFGNGTRLTVT.

CDR3 sequence: CASSEVRTADTYNEQFF. The CDR3 nucleotides read TGCGCCAGCAGTGAGGTTAGAACAGCGGATACCTACAATGAGCAGTTCTTC. V gene TRBV10-1 combines with J gene TRBJ2-1; D may be TRBD2 (5 bases). V lost 2 bases, J lost 2 bases, and 16 bases lay in between. From germline, CDR1 is WNHNN and CDR2 SYGVQD (reference sequence). This CDR3 is built from 17 residues.

The chain combines TRBV5-1 with TRBJ2-5; D is perhaps TRBD1 (6 bases). Between the trimmed V and J ends, which lost 4 bases and 4 bases, there was a span of 14 bases. The germline V gene encodes CDR1 SGHRS and CDR2 YFSETQ. The CDR3 extends over 14 amino acids. The CDR3 loop reads CASSLEGGIETQYF. DNA of the CDR3: TGCGCCAGCAGCCTCGAAGGGGGAATAGAGACCCAGTACTTC.

This clone was observed a single time. This chain connects TRBV10-3 to TRBJ2-5; possibly TRBD2 for D (5 bases). The V gene's germline CDR1 is ENHRY and CDR2 SYGVKD. The CDR3 loop spans 15 amino acids. The V end lost 2 bases, the J end lost 2 bases, and 12 bases lay between the germline ends. CDR3 bases: TGTGCCATCAGTGAGGAGGGTGCCAGACAAGAGACCCAGTACTTC. It translates to CAISEEGARQETQYF.

This chain joins TRBV5-4 and TRBJ2-1, with TRBD2 matching over 13 bases. The CDR3 has 17 residues. Germline-derived CDR1 and CDR2 are SGHNT and YYREEE (reference sequence). Unmatched junction bases numbered 8, after V lost 4 bases and J lost 4 bases. The CDR3: CASSPRTSGRTYNEQFF. The CDR3 DNA is TGTGCCAGCAGCCCAAGGACTAGCGGGAGAACATACAATGAGCAGTTCTTC. Full variable domain (missing parts from reference TRBV5-4 and TRBJ2-1): ETGVTQSPTHLIKTRGQQVTLRCSSQSGHNTVSWYQQALGQGPQFIFQYYREEENGRGNFPPRFSGLQFPNYSSELNVNALELDDSALYLCASSPRTSGRTYNEQFFGPGTRLTVL.

This sequence joins TRBV6-6 and TRBJ2-1, with 10 bases lining up with TRBD2. The CDR3 totals 15 residues. The V gene's germline CDR1 is MNHNY and CDR2 SVGAGI (reference sequence). V lost 6 bases and J lost 4; bases outside the gene matches: 6. CDR3 loop: CASRPAGGLYNEQFF. CDR3 DNA: TGTGCCAGCAGGCCAGCGGGGGGGCTGTACAATGAGCAGTTCTTC.

This clone has a single count. The J gene is TRBJ2-2, the V gene TRBV24-1; TRBD2 agrees at 11 bases. With 4 bases clipped from V and 5 bases from J, the junction kept 8 bases outside the gene matches. This CDR3 contains 17 residues. CDR1 and CDR2 from the germline V gene are KGHDR and SFDVKD. DNA of the CDR3: TGTGCCACCAGTGAACATACTAGCGGGGGCGGTACCGGGGAGCTGTTTTTT. Amino acids: CATSEHTSGGGTGELFF.

This chain connects TRBV7-2 to TRBJ1-4; TRBD1 matches 7 bases. The length of the CDR3 is 15 residues. The ends lost 5 bases at V and 2 bases at J; junction bases unmatched: 5. CDR1 is SGHTA and CDR2 is FQGNSA in the germline V gene. CDR3 coding DNA: TGTGCCAGCAGCCAATCGACAGGGACTAATGAAAAACTGTTTTTT. The encoded protein is CASSQSTGTNEKLFF.

The chain employs TRBV5-6 and TRBJ1-4; no firm D call. This CDR3 is built from 15 residues. V shed 5 bases and J shed 6 bases, with 17 bases lying between them. Germline CDR1 and CDR2: SGHDT and YYEEEE. CDR3 region: CASSLGYGLHEKLFF. In nucleotides, the CDR3 is TGTGCCAGCAGTCTTGGGTACGGGTTGCATGAAAAACTGTTTTTT.

The chain recombines TRBV5-5 with TRBJ1-6, with D tentatively TRBD1 (6 bases). V was cut by 3 bases and J by 7 bases, with 14 bases left in between. CDR1 SGHKS and CDR2 YYEKEE come from the germline V gene (reference sequence). This CDR3 has 15 amino acids. CDR3 protein: CASSWGGRGNSPLHF. The CDR3 DNA follows: TGTGCCAGCAGCTGGGGGGGCCGGGGCAATTCACCCCTCCACTTT. The whole variable domain, filled in from reference TRBV5-5 and TRBJ1-6, reads DAGVTQSPTHLIKTRGQQVTLRCSPISGHKSVSWYQQVLGQGPQFIFQYYEKEERGRGNFPDRFSARQFPNYSSELNVNALLLGDSALYLCASSWGGRGNSPLHFGNGTRLTVT.

This chain connects TRBV27 to TRBJ1-1; 10 bases fit TRBD1. In germline, CDR1 is MNHEY, CDR2 SMNVEV (reference sequence). The J segment lost 3 bases and the V segment lost 8 bases, leaving 9 bases of the junction unmatched. The CDR3 length is 15 residues. The CDR3 sequence is CASGPWTGGDTEAFF. CDR3 coding DNA: TGTGCCAGCGGACCTTGGACAGGGGGTGACACTGAAGCTTTCTTT.

V is TRBV4-1 and J is TRBJ2-2; 8 nucleotides align to TRBD1. The V gene's germline CDR1 is MGHRA and CDR2 YSYEKL. The V gene end was trimmed by 5 bases and the J gene end by 4 bases; junction bases not matched to a gene: 6. This CDR3 is 15 amino acids long. CDR3 in amino acids: CASSERQGPTGELFF. As DNA, the CDR3 is TGCGCCAGCAGCGAACGACAGGGGCCCACCGGGGAGCTGTTTTTT.

The rearrangement joins TRBV28 to TRBJ1-2; no clear D. Germline CDR1 and CDR2: MDHEN and SYDVKM. The CDR3 has 15 residues. The V end was cut by 5 bases, the J end by 3 bases, with 16 bases between. CDR3 residues: CASSPLGERDYGYTF. CDR3 nucleotide sequence: TGTGCCAGCAGTCCCCTTGGGGAGAGGGACTATGGCTACACCTTC.

This chain connects TRBV18 to TRBJ1-1, with D possibly TRBD1 on 5 matching bases. Trimming pared 4 bases from V and 3 bases from J, leaving 12 bases between. Germline values: CDR1 KGHSH, CDR2 LQKENI. The length of the CDR3 is 14 residues. The CDR3 sequence: CASSLGTSHTEAFF. CDR3 sequence (DNA): TGTGCCAGCTCACTAGGGACTTCCCACACTGAAGCTTTCTTT.

The chain employs TRBV10-2 and TRBJ2-7; the D gene is possibly TRBD1 (6 bases). The CDR3 extends over 14 amino acids. V lost 3 bases and J lost 7, with 16 bases in between. CDR1 and CDR2 (germline): WSHSY, SAAADI. In nucleotides, the CDR3 is TGCGCCAGCAGTGATGGGGGCGAGTTGAGGGAGCAGTACTTC. Protein product: CASSDGGELREQYF.

The chain employs TRBV7-7 and TRBJ1-6, with D unresolved. Germline lookup yields CDR1 SSHAT and CDR2 FNYEAQ (reference sequence). V lost 1 base to trimming and J lost 10 bases, with 8 bases between them. The CDR3 contains 13 residues. The CDR3 region is CASSLDSYSPLHF. The CDR3 DNA follows: TGTGCCAGCAGCTTAGACAGTTACTCACCCCTCCACTTT. The full variable domain, in which reference TRBV7-7 and TRBJ1-6 provide the parts outside the CDR3, is GAGVSQSPRYKVTKRGQDVTLRCDPISSHATLYWYQQALGQGPEFLTYFNYEAQPDKSGLPSDRFSAERPEGSISTLTIQRTEQRDSAMYRCASSLDSYSPLHFGNGTRLTVT.

The V and J genes are TRBV30 and TRBJ2-3; no clear D gene. Germline-derived CDR1 and CDR2 are GTSNPN and SVGIG (reference sequence). The CDR3 is made up of 12 amino acids. The germline V and J ends were trimmed by 3 bases and 4 bases, with 8 bases remaining between them. The CDR3 loop reads CAWSARSDTQYF. The CDR3 DNA follows: TGTGCCTGGAGCGCCAGGTCAGATACGCAGTATTTT.

The V gene is TRBV10-3, the J gene TRBJ2-7; TRBD1 matches at 7 bases. J was trimmed by 2 bases and V by 0 bases; bases with no gene match: 10. CDR1 ENHRY and CDR2 SYGVKD come from the germline V gene. There are 17 residues in the CDR3. CDR3 DNA sequence: TGTGCCATCAGTGAGTCCCTGAGCGACAGGGAAACCTACGAGCAGTACTTC. It specifies CAISESLSDRETYEQYF.

This clone was seen just once. This chain joins TRBV21-1 and TRBJ2-7; TRBD2 is the table's D call, not checked against the DNA. TRBV21-1 is assigned pseudogene status. CDR3 length: 16 residues. The CDR3 DNA follows: TGTGCCAGCAGCAAAGGTGGGGGGTTGAAGGACTACGAGCAGTACTTC. It translates to CASSKGGGLKDYEQYF.

The rearrangement links TRBV3-1 (or the pseudogene TRBV3-2) to TRBJ2-7; possible D gene TRBD2, 6 bases. CDR3 length: 13 amino acids. Trimming stripped 4 bases from V and 2 bases from J, with 9 bases between. Germline V CDR1 and CDR2: LGHDT, YNNKEL (reference sequence). The DNA for the CDR3 is TGTGCCAGCAGCCGGGACTCCCCCTACGAGCAGTACTTC. It specifies CASSRDSPYEQYF.

The chain carries TRBV2 and TRBJ2-6; D remains unclear. The CDR3 consists of 15 residues. The germline V gene has CDR1 SNHLY and CDR2 FYNNEI. V gave up 3 bases and J gave up 0 bases, with 6 bases separating them. The CDR3, as DNA: TGTGCCAGCAGTGATCCCAGCTCTGGGGCCAACGTCCTGACTTTC. Protein: CASSDPSSGANVLTF.

V and J are TRBV2 and TRBJ1-2, with a tentative D call TRBD1 (6 bases). The CDR3 totals 14 residues. CDR1 and CDR2 from the germline V gene are SNHLY and FYNNEI. V shed 2 bases and J shed 6 bases, with 13 bases lying between them. CDR3 sequence: CASSERQGSNGYTF. The CDR3 coding sequence is TGTGCCAGCAGTGAAAGGCAGGGGAGTAATGGCTACACCTTC.

The rearrangement uses TRBV19 and TRBJ1-5; 7 bases map to TRBD1. With V trimmed by 5 bases and J by 4 bases, 8 bases remained unmatched. Germline values: CDR1 LNHDA, CDR2 SQIVND (reference sequence). CDR3 length: 15 amino acids. The CDR3 loop is CASSPPSRGNQPQHF. DNA of the CDR3: TGTGCCAGTAGTCCGCCGAGCAGGGGGAATCAGCCCCAGCATTTT.

This clone was detected a few times. The chain combines TRBV5-1 with TRBJ2-2; D may be TRBD2 (6 bases). Between the trimmed V and J ends, which lost 0 bases and 2 bases, there was a span of 11 bases. Germline assignment: CDR1 SGHRS and CDR2 YFSETQ. CDR3 size: 16 residues. CDR3 loop: CASSLGGLRNTGELFF. The CDR3 nucleotides read TGCGCCAGCAGCTTGGGGGGACTCCGTAACACCGGGGAGCTGTTTTTT.

The V gene is TRBV10-3, the J gene TRBJ2-3, with 8 bases fitting TRBD1. This CDR3 is built from 16 residues. The germline V gene encodes CDR1 ENHRY and CDR2 SYGVKD. After removal of 0 bases from V and 2 bases from J, the junction contained 4 bases not matched to a gene. The chain's CDR3 is CAISESEGQDTDTQYF. CDR3 in DNA: TGTGCCATCAGTGAGTCGGAGGGACAGGACACAGATACGCAGTATTTT.

The chain joins TRBV5-1 to TRBJ2-3; TRBD2 matches 10 bases. Trimming cost V 4 bases and J 6 bases; bases outside gene matches: 8. Germline V gene sequence: CDR1 SGHRS, CDR2 YFSETQ. The CDR3 has 15 residues. The CDR3, as DNA: TGCGCCAGCAGCCCAGGACTAGCGGAGACGGATACGCAGTATTTT. Its translation: CASSPGLAETDTQYF.

The chain links TRBV28 to TRBJ1-6; D unresolved. Trimming cost V 1 base and J 10 bases, with 14 bases left between them. The CDR3 loop spans 15 amino acids. Germline V gene lookup returns CDR1 MDHEN and CDR2 SYDVKM. Here the CDR3 DNA reads TGTGCCAGCAGTTTATTCACCGGACCGGGGTCACCCCTCCACTTT. This codes for CASSLFTGPGSPLHF.

This chain joins TRBV15 and TRBJ1-2, with D possibly being TRBD1 (5 bases). The CDR3 loop spans 16 amino acids. Trimming removed 5 bases at V and 8 bases at J, with 24 bases between. The germline V gene has CDR1 LNHNV and CDR2 YYDKDF (reference sequence). The CDR3 bases are TGTGCCACCAGCGCTACTTCATCAGGGTATGGAGAAGGCTACACCTTC. Translation gives CATSATSSGYGEGYTF.

This chain links TRBV4-3 with TRBJ2-7; 12 nucleotides line up with TRBD2. V gave up 0 bases and J gave up 6 bases; unmatched junction bases: 6. Germline-derived CDR1 and CDR2 are LGHNA and YSLEER. The CDR3 has 16 amino acids. The CDR3, as DNA: TGCGCCAGCAGCCAAGACCTAGCGGGAGGGCATATCGAGCAGTACTTC. Its protein is CASSQDLAGGHIEQYF.